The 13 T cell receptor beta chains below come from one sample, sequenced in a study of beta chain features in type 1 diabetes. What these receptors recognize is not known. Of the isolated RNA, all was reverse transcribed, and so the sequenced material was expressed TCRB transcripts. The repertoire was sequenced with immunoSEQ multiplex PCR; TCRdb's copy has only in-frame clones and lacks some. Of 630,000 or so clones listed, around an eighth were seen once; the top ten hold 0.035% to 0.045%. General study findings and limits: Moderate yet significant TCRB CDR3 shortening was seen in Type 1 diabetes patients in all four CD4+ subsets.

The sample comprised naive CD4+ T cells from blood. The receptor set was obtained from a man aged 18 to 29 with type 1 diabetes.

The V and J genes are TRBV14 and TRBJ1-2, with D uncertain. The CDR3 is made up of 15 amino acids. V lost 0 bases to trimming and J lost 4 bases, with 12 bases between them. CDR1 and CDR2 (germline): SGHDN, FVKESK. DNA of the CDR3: TGTGCCAGCAGCCAAGAGGCCAGGCCGCTCTATGGCTACACCTTC. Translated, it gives CASSQEARPLYGYTF.

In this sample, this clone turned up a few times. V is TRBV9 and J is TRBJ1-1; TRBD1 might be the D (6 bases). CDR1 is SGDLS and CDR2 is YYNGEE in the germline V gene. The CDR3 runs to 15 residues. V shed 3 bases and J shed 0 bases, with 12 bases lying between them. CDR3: CASSAQGLLNTEAFF. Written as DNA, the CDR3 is TGTGCCAGCAGCGCACAGGGTTTGCTGAACACTGAAGCTTTCTTT.

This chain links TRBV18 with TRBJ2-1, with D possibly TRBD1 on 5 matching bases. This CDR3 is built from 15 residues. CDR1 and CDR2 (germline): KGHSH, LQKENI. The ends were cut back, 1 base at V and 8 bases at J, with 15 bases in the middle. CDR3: CASSPQGSTVHEQFF. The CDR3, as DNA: TGTGCCAGCTCACCACAGGGGTCGACAGTCCATGAGCAGTTCTTC.

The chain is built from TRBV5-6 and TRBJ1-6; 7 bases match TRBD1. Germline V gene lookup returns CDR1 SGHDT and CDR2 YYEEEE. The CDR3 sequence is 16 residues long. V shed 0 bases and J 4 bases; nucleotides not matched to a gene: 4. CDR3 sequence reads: CASSLGSGQYNSPLHF. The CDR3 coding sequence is TGTGCCAGCAGCTTGGGCTCGGGACAGTATAATTCACCCCTCCACTTT.

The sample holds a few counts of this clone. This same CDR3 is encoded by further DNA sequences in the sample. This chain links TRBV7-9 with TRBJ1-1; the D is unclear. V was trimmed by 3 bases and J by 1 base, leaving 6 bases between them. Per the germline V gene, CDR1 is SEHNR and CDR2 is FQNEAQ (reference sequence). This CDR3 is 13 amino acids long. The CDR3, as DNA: TGTGCCAGCAGCTTTGACGGGAACACTGAAGCTTTCTTT. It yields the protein CASSFDGNTEAFF.

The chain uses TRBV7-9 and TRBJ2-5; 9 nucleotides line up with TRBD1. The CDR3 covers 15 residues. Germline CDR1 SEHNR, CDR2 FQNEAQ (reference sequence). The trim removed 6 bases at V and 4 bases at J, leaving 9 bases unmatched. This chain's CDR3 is CASSQQGASGETQYF. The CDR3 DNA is TGTGCCAGCAGTCAACAGGGGGCCTCGGGAGAGACCCAGTACTTC.

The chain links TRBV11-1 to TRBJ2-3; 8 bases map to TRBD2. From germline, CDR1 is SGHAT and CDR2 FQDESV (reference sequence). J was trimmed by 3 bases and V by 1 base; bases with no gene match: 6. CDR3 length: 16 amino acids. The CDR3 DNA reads TGTGCCAGCAGCTTAGAGTACGGCGGGGGGACAGATACGCAGTATTTT. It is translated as CASSLEYGGGTDTQYF.

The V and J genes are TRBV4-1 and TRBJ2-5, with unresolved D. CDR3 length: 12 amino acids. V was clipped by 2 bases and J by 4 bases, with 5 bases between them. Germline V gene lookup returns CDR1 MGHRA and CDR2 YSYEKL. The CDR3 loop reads CASSQRGETQYF. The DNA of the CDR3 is TGCGCCAGCAGCCAAAGAGGAGAGACCCAGTACTTC.

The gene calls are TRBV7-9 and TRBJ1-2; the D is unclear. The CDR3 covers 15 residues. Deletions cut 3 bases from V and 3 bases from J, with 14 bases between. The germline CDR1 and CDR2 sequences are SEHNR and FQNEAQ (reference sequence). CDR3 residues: CASSFIAIRDYGYTF. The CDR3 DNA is TGTGCCAGCAGCTTCATCGCAATACGGGACTATGGCTACACCTTC.

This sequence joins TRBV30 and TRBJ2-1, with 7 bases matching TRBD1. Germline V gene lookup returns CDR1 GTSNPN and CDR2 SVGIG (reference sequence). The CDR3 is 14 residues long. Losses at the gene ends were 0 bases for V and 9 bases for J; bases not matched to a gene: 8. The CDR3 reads CAWSVQQGDGEQFF. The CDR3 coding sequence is TGTGCCTGGAGTGTACAGCAGGGGGATGGTGAGCAGTTCTTC.

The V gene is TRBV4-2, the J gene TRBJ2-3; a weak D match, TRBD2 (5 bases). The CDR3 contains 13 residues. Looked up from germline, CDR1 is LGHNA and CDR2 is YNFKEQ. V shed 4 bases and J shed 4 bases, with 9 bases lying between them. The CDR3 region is CASSRLWADTQYF. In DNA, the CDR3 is TGTGCCAGCAGCCGACTATGGGCAGATACGCAGTATTTT.

The CDR3 nucleotides are TGCGCCAGCAGCTTTGGACTAGCGGGGGTCCGTGAGACCCAGTACTTC. This encodes CASSFGLAGVRETQYF. The rearrangement uses TRBV5-1 and TRBJ2-5, with 13 bases matching TRBD2. V was clipped by 2 bases and J by 5 bases; unmatched bases: 6. CDR1 and CDR2 from the germline V gene are SGHRS and YFSETQ. CDR3 length equals 16 residues.

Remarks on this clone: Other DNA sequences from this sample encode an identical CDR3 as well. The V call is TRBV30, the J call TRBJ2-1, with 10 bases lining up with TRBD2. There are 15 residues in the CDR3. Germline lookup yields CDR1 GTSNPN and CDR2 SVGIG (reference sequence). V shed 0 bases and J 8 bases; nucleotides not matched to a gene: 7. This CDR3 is CAWSVFSGRSDEQFF. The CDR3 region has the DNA TGTGCCTGGAGTGTTTTTAGCGGGAGGTCGGATGAGCAGTTCTTC. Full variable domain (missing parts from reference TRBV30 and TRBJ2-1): SQTIHQWPATLVQPVGSPLSLECTVEGTSNPNLYWYRQAAGRGLQLLFYSVGIGQISSEVPQNLSASRPQDRQFILSSKKLLLSDSGFYLCAWSVFSGRSDEQFFGPGTRLTVL.